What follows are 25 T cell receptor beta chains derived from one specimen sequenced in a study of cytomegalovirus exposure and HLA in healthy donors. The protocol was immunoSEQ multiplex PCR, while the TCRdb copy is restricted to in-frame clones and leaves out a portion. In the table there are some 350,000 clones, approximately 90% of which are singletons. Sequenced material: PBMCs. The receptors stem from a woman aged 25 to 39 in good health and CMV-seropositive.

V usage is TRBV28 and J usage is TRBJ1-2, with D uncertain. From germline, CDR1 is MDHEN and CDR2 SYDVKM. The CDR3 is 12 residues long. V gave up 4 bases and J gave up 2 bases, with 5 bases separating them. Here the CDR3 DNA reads TGTGCCAGCAGTTACGGGAACTATGGCTACACCTTC. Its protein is CASSYGNYGYTF.

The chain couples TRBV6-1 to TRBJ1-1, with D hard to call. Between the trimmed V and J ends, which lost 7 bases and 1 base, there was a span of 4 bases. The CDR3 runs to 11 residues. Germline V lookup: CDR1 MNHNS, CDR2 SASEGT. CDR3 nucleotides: TGTGCCAGCATTCAGAACACTGAAGCTTTCTTT. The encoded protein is CASIQNTEAFF.

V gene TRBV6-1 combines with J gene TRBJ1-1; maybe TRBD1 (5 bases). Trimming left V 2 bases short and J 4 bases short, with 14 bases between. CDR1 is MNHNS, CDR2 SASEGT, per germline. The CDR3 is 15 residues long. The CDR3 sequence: CASSEPGTLATEAFF. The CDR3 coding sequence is TGTGCCAGCAGTGAACCAGGGACTTTGGCCACTGAAGCTTTCTTT.

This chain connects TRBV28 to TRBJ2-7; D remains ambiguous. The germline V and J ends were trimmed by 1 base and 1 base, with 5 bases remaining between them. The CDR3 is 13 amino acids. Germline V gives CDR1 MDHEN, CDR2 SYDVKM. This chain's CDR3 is CASSLSRSYEQYF. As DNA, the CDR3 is TGTGCCAGCAGTTTATCCAGATCCTACGAGCAGTACTTC.

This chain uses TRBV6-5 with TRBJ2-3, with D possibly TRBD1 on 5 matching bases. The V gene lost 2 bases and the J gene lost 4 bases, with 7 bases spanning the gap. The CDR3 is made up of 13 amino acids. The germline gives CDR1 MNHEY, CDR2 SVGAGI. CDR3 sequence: CASSYDSSDTQYF. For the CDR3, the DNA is TGTGCCAGCAGTTACGACAGCTCAGATACGCAGTATTTT.

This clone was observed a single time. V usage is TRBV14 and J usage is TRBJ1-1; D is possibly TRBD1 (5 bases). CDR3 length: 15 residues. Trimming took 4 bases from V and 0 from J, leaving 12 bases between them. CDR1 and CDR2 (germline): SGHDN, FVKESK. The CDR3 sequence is CASSLHRNMNTEAFF. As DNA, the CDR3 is TGTGCCAGCAGCCTGCACAGGAACATGAACACTGAAGCTTTCTTT.

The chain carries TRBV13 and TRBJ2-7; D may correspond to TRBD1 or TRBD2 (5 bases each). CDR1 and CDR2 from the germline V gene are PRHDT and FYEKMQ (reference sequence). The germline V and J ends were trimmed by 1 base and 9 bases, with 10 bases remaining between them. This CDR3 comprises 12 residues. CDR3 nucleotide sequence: TGTGCCAGCAGCTTAGAGGGACCGCCGCAGTACTTC. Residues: CASSLEGPPQYF.

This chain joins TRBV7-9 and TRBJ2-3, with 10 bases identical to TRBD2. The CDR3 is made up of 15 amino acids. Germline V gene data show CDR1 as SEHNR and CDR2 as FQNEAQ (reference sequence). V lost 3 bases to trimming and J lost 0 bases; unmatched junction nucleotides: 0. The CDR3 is CASSFSGRSTDTQYF. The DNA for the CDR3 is TGTGCCAGCAGCTTTAGCGGGAGGAGCACAGATACGCAGTATTTT. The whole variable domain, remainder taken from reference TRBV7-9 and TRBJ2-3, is DTGVSQNPRHKITKRGQNVTFRCDPISEHNRLYWYRQTLGQGPEFLTYFQNEAQLEKSRLLSDRFSAERPKGSFSTLEIQRTEQGDSAMYLCASSFSGRSTDTQYFGPGTRLTVL.

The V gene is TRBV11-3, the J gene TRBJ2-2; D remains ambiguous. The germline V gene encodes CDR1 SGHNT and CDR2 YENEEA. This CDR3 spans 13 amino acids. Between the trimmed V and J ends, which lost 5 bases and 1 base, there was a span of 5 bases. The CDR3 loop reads CASSRMNTGELFF. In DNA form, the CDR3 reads TGTGCCAGCAGCCGGATGAACACCGGGGAGCTGTTTTTT.

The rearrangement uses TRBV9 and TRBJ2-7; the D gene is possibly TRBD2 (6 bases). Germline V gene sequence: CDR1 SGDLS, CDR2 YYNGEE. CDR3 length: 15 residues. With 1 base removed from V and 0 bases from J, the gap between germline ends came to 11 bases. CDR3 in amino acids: CASSVTAGPSYEQYF. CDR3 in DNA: TGTGCCAGCAGCGTAACGGCGGGGCCCTCCTACGAGCAGTACTTC.

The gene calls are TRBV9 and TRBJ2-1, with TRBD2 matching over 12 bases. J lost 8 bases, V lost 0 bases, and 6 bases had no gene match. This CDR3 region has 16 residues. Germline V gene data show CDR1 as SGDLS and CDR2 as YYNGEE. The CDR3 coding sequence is TGTGCCAGCAGCGTAGGACTAGCGGGAGCTATCTATGAGCAGTTCTTC. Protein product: CASSVGLAGAIYEQFF.

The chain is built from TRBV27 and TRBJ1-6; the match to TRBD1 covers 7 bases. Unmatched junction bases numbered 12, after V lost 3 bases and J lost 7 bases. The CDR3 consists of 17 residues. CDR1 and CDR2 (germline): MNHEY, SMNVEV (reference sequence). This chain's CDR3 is CASSFALTGNLNSPLHF. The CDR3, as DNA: TGTGCCAGCAGTTTTGCTCTGACAGGGAATCTCAATTCACCCCTCCACTTT.

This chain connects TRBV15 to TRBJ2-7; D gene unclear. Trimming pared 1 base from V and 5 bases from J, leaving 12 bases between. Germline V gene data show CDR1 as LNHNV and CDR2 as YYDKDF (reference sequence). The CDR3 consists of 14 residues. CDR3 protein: CATSRGVWGDEQYF. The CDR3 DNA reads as TGTGCCACCAGCAGAGGGGTTTGGGGTGACGAGCAGTACTTC.

For the CDR3, the DNA is TGCGCCAGCAGCCCCCCCACGGGCGGGGGGGCGGCCGGGGAGCTGTTTTTT. Translated: CASSPPTGGGAAGELFF. This chain uses TRBV4-1 with TRBJ2-2; 9 bases map to TRBD2. CDR1 is MGHRA, CDR2 YSYEKL, per germline. Trimming took 4 bases from V and 6 from J; bases not matched to a gene: 12. There are 17 residues in the CDR3.

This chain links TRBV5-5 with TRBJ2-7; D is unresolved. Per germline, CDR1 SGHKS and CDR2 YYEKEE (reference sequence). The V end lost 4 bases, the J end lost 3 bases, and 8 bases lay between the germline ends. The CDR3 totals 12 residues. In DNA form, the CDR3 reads TGTGCCAGCAGCGTAAACAGCTACGAGCAGTACTTC. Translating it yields CASSVNSYEQYF. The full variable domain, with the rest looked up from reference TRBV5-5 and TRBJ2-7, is DAGVTQSPTHLIKTRGQQVTLRCSPISGHKSVSWYQQVLGQGPQFIFQYYEKEERGRGNFPDRFSARQFPNYSSELNVNALLLGDSALYLCASSVNSYEQYFGPGTRLTVT.

CDR3 nucleotides: TGTGCCAGCAGCGAACAGGGGGCGAATGAGCAGTTCTTC. Its protein product is CASSEQGANEQFF. The chain has TRBV7-9 and TRBJ2-1; the match to TRBD1 covers 9 bases. V shed 5 bases and J 7 bases; nucleotides not matched to a gene: 3. The germline V gene has CDR1 SEHNR and CDR2 FQNEAQ (reference sequence). CDR3 size: 13 residues.

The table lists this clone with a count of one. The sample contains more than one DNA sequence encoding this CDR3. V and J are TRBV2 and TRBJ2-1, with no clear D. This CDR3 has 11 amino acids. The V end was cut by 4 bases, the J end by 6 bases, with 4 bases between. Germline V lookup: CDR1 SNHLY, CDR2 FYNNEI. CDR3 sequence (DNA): TGTGCCAGCAGTGTCCTCAATGAGCAGTTCTTC. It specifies CASSVLNEQFF.

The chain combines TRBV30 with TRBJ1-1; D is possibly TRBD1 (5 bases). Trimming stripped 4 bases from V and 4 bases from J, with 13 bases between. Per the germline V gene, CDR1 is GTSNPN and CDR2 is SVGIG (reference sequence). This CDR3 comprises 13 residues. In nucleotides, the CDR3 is TGTGCCTGGATTGAAGATGGGGCCACTGAAGCTTTCTTT. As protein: CAWIEDGATEAFF.

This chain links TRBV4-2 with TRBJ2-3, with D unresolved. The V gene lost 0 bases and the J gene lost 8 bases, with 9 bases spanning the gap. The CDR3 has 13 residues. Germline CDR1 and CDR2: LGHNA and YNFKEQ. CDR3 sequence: CASSQDGWGTQYF. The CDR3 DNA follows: TGTGCCAGCAGCCAAGATGGGTGGGGTACGCAGTATTTT.

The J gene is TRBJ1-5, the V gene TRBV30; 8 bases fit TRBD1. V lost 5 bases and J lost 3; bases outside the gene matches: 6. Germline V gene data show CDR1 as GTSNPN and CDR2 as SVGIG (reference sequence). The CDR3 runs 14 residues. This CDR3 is CAWGTGGFNQPQHF. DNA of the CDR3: TGTGCCTGGGGCACAGGGGGGTTCAATCAGCCCCAGCATTTT.

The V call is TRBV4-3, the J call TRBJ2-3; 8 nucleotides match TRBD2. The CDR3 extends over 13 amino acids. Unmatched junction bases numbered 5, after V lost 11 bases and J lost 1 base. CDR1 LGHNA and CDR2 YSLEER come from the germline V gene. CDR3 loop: CASGSGGTDTQYF. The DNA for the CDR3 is TGCGCCTCCGGTAGCGGGGGCACAGATACGCAGTATTTT.

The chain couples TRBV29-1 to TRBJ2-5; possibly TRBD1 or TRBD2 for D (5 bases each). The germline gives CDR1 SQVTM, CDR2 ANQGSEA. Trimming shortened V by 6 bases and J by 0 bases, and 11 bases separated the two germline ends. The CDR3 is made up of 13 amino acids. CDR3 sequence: CSVPGTYQETQYF. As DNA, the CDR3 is TGCAGCGTCCCGGGGACGTACCAAGAGACCCAGTACTTC.

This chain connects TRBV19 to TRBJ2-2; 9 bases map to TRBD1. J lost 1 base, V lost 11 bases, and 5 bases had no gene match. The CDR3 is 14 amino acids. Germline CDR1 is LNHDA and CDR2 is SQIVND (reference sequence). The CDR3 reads CACDRGMNTGELFF. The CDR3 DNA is TGTGCCTGCGACAGGGGGATGAACACCGGGGAGCTGTTTTTT.

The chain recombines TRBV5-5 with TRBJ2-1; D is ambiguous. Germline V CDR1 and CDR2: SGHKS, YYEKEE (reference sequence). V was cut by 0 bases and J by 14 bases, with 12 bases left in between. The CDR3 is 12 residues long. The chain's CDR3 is CASSLGSGLKFF. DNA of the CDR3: TGTGCCAGCAGCTTGGGGAGTGGATTAAAGTTCTTC.

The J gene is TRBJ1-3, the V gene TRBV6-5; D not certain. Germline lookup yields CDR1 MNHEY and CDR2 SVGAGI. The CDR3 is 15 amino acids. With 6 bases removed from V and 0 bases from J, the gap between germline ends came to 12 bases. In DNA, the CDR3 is TGTGCCAGCAGCCTCGGCTCCCTCTCTGGAAACACCATATATTTT. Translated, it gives CASSLGSLSGNTIYF.